This T cell receptor beta chain was documented in a study of cytomegalovirus exposure and HLA in healthy donors. The PCR made use of 60 Vbeta and 13 Jbeta primers. The repertoire was sequenced with immunoSEQ multiplex PCR; TCRdb's copy has only in-frame clones and lacks some. The sample holds about 120,000 clones; about 86% are singletons and the top ten take around 2%. Findings of the study overall: TCR association rates varied by HLA locus in a later analysis, with DRB1 highest and HLA-C lowest. Rarity marked most TCR sequences, yet some public TCRs occurred in many donors. Later work associated roughly 15,000 TCR beta sequences with HLA alleles at 0.05 false discovery rate. With later analysis, a missense DCLRE1C variant became linked to TCR beta V- and J-gene trimming.

As regards this clone: Its antigen is not identified.

The germline V gene has CDR1 MNHEY and CDR2 SVGAGI. V was clipped by 10 bases and J by 5 bases; unmatched bases: 8. The CDR3 covers 14 residues. The chain has TRBV6-5 and TRBJ2-1; 10 positions agree with TRBD2. The source of this sequence is a man aged 35 to 55 in good health and CMV-seronegative. Sample: PBMCs. The CDR3 DNA follows: TGTGCCACTTCACGGACTAGCGGAAACAATGAGCAGTTCTTC. This gives the protein CATSRTSGNNEQFF.